This T cell receptor beta chain was identified in a study of neurological immune-mediated disorders. V lost 7 bases, J lost 4 bases, and 16 bases lay in between. The CDR3 has 14 amino acids. Volunteers at a blood bank in Maryland, USA, were the healthy controls. The T cells used for sorted libraries numbered about a million, either CD4+ or CD8+. General observations from the study: The highest TCR clonal expansion occurred in HTLV-1-associated myelopathy; multiple sclerosis fell below healthy controls. None of the CDR3 amino acid sequences found in expanded clones was shared across subjects. This suggests that the TCR-beta repertoires were private in all groups.

This clonotype was observed at least ten times. Its antigen remains unidentified. From the 5' RACE reads, TCRdb called clonotypes with MiXCR, one entry per CDR3 protein. The table shows around 30,000 distinct CDR3 sequences, with about 4% occurring only once. Material for sequencing was CD4+ T cells from blood. This sequence was found in a woman aged 40 to 55 in good health. The chain is built from TRBV12-3 or TRBV12-4 and TRBJ1-1, with D possibly TRBD1 on 6 matching bases. CDR3 nucleotide sequence: TGTGCCAGCACCCCACAGGGAAGGAGCACTGAAGCTTTCTTT. It codes for CASTPQGRSTEAFF.